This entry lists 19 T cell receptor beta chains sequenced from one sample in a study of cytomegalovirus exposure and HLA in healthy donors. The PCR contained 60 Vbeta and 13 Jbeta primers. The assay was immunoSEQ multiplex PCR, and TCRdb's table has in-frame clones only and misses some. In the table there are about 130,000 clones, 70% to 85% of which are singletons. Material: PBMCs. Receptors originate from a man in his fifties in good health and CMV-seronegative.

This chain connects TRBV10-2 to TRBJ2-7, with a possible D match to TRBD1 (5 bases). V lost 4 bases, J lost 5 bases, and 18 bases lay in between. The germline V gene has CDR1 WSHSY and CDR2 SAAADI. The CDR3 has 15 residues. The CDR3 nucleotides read TGCGCCAGCAGTGCCACCACCATAAGCAGGGACGAGCAGTACTTC. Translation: CASSATTISRDEQYF.

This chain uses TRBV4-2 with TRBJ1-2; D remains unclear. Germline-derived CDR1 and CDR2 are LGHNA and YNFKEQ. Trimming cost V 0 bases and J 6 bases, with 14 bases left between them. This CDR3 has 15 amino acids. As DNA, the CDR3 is TGTGCCAGCAGCCAAGATCGGTTCCGCCCGGATGGCTACACCTTC. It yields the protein CASSQDRFRPDGYTF.

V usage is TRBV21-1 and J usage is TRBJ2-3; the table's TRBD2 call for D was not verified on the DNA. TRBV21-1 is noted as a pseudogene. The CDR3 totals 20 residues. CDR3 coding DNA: TGTGCCAGCAGTATGCCGGGGGGTAGCGGGGCCAATGGCTGGACAGATACGCAGTATTTT. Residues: CASSMPGGSGANGWTDTQYF.

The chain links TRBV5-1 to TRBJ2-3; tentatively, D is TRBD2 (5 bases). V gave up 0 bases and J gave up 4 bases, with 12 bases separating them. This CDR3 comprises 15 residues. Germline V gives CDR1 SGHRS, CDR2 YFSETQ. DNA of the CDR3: TGCGCCAGCAGCTTGGGCGCGGGCGCGTCAGATACGCAGTATTTT. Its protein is CASSLGAGASDTQYF.

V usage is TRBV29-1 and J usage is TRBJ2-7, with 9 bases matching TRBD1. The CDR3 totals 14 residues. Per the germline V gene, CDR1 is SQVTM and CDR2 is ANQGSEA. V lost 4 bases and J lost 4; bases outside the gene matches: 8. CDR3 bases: TGCAGCGTTGCCTGGGGACAGGGAGAGTACGAGCAGTACTTC. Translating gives CSVAWGQGEYEQYF.

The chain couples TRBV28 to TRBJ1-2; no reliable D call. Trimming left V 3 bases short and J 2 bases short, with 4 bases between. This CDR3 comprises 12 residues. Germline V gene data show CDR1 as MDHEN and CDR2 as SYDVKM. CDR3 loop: CASSFRNYGYTF. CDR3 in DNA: TGTGCCAGCAGTTTCCGGAACTATGGCTACACCTTC.

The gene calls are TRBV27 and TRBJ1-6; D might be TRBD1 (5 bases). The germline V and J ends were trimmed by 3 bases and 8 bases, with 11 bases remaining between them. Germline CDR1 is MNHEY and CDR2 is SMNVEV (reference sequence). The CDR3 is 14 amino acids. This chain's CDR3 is CASSFTGGDSPLHF. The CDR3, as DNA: TGTGCCAGCAGTTTCACAGGAGGGGATTCACCCCTCCACTTT.

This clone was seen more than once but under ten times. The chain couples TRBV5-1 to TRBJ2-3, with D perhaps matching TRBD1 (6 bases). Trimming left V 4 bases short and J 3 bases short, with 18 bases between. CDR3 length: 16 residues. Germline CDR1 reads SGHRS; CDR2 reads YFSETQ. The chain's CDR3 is CASSHTGLTGTDTQYF. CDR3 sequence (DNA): TGCGCCAGCAGCCATACAGGGTTAACAGGGACAGATACGCAGTATTTT.

For the CDR3, the DNA is TGCGCCAGCAGCCAAGTACGAAGACTAGCGGGGGGGATCGGTGAGCAGTTCTTC. It translates to CASSQVRRLAGGIGEQFF. This rearrangement joins TRBV4-1 to TRBJ2-1, with 14 bases fitting TRBD2. V trimming: 1 base; J trimming: 9 bases; junction bases outside the gene matches: 11. Germline V gene lookup returns CDR1 MGHRA and CDR2 YSYEKL. The CDR3 has 18 residues.

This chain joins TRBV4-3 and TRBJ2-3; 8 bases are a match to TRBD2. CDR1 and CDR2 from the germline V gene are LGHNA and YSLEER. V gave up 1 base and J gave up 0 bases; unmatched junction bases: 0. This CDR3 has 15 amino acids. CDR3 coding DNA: TGCGCCAGCAGCCAAGGCGGGGGGAGCACAGATACGCAGTATTTT. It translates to CASSQGGGSTDTQYF.

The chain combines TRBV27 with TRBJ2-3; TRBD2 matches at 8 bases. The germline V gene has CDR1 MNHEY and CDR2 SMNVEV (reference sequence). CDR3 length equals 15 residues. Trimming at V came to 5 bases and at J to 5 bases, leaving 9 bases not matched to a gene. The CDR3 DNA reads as TGTGCCAGCAGTCCTATTAGCGGGGTAGGAGATACGCAGTATTTT. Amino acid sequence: CASSPISGVGDTQYF.

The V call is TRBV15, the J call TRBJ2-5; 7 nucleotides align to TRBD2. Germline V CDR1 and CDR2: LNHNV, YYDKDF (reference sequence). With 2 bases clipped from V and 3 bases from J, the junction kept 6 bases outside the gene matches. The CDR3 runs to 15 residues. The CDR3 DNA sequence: TGTGCCACCAGCAGACTGCCGGGACTAAAAGAGACCCAGTACTTC. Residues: CATSRLPGLKETQYF.

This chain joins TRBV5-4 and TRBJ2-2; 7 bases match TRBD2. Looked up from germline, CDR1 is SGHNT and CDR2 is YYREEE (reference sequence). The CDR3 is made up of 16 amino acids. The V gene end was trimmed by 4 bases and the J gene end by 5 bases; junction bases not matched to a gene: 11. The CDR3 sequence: CASSLLLGGRTGELFF. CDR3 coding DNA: TGTGCCAGCAGCCTCCTTCTGGGAGGGCGAACCGGGGAGCTGTTTTTT.

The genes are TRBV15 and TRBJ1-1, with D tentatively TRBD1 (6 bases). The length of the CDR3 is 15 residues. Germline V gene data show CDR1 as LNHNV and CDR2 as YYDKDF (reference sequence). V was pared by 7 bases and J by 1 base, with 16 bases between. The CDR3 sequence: CATTDPGHSNTEAFF. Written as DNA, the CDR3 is TGTGCCACCACTGATCCGGGACACTCGAACACTGAAGCTTTCTTT.

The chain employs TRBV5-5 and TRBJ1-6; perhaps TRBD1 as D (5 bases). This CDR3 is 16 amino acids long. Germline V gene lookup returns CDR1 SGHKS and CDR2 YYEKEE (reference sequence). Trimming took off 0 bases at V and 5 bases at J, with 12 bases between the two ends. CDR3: CASSLAQGSDNSPLHF. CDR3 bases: TGTGCCAGCAGCTTGGCCCAGGGATCAGATAATTCACCCCTCCACTTT.

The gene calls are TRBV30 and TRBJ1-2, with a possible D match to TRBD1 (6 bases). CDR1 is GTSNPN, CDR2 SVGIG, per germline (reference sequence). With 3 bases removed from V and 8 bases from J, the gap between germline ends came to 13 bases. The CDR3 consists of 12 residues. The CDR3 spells CAWRRQVLGYTF. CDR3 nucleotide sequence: TGTGCCTGGAGGAGACAGGTCTTGGGCTACACCTTC. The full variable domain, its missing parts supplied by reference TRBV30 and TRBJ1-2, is SQTIHQWPATLVQPVGSPLSLECTVEGTSNPNLYWYRQAAGRGLQLLFYSVGIGQISSEVPQNLSASRPQDRQFILSSKKLLLSDSGFYLCAWRRQVLGYTFGSGTRLTVV.

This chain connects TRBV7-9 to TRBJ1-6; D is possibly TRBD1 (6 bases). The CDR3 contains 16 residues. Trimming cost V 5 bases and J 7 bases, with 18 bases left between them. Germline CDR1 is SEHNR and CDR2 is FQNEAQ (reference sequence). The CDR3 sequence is CASSTLAPGQNSPLHF. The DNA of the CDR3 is TGTGCCAGCAGCACCCTTGCCCCGGGACAAAATTCACCCCTCCACTTT.

CDR3 DNA: TGTGCTAGTGGTTTTGGCGGCGGGGGGGCCGCTGGGCAGTTCTTC. Encoded protein: CASGFGGGGAAGQFF. This chain connects TRBV12-5 to TRBJ2-1, with TRBD2 matching 9 bases. The J segment lost 12 bases and the V segment lost 3 bases, leaving 12 bases of the junction unmatched. Germline loops: CDR1 LGHNT, CDR2 FRNRAP. This CDR3 region has 15 residues.

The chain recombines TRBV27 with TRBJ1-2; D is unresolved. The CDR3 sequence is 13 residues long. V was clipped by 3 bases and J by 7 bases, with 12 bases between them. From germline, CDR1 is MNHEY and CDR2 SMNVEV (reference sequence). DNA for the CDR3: TGTGCCAGCAGTTTGGGGAGGTCGGGTGGCTACACCTTC. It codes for CASSLGRSGGYTF.